The clone carrying this T cell receptor beta chain was seen a single time. TCRdb keeps only in-frame clones here, not all; method: immunoSEQ multiplex PCR. The data hold 300,000 to 400,000 clones, with around 86% observed a single time. The CDR3 is 14 amino acids. CDR1 LNHDA and CDR2 SQIVND come from the germline V gene (reference sequence). After removal of 4 bases from V and 4 bases from J, the junction contained 5 bases not matched to a gene. Specified treatment: roughly 19 received Ad26.COV2.S at low or high dose, single or two shots; about 5 received placebo; per-sample allocation not given. Specimens were obtained on day 63 following the first vaccine or placebo injection. A Boston adult aged 18-55 years was the donor. The data derive from a study of Ad26.COV2.S vaccination and SARS-CoV-2 variants. Study summary: Intramuscular Ad26.COV2.S at 5x10^10 or 1x10^11 viral particles.

The starting material was peripheral blood, obtained in a trial of Ad26.COV2.S vaccine versus placebo. The receptor was derived from a person between 18 and 65 years old who received the Ad26.COV2.S COVID-19 vaccine or a placebo. The rearrangement joins TRBV19 to TRBJ2-3, with 7 bases lining up with TRBD2. In DNA, the CDR3 is TGTGCCAGTAGTACGGGGGGTTCAGCAGATACGCAGTATTTT. It specifies CASSTGGSADTQYF.